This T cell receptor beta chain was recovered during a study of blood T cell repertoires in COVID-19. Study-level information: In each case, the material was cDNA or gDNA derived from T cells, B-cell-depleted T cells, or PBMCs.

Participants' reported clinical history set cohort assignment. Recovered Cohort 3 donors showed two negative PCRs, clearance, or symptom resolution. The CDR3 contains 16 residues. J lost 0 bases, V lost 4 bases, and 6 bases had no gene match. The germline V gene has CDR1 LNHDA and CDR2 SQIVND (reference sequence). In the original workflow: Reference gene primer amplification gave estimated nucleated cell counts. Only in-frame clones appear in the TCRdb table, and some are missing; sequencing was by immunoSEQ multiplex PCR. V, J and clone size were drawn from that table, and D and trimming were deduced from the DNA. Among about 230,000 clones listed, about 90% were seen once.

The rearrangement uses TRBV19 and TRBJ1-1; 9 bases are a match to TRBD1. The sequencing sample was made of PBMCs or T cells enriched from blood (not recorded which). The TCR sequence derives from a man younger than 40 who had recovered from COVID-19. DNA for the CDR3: TGTGCCAGTAGTAAAAGCCGGGACAGGGTGAACACTGAAGCTTTCTTT. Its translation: CASSKSRDRVNTEAFF.